This TCR beta chain emerged from a study of blood T cells in healthy people across ages. This clonotype appeared once. A sample-barcoded 5' primer and a J-beta primer mix were used in a second PCR of roughly 7 to 11 cycles. MiXCR was run by TCRdb on the 5' RACE reads, yielding one entry per CDR3 protein. Of about 580,000 distinct CDR3 sequences in the sample, around half were seen once. The specimen sequenced was blood. The source is an elderly man in good health.

CDR3 nucleotides: TGTGCCAGCAGTGCCACAGGGGGGAATGAGCAGTTCTTC. As protein: CASSATGGNEQFF. The rearrangement links TRBV28 to TRBJ2-1, with 8 bases lining up with TRBD1. The length of the CDR3 is 13 residues. With 5 bases clipped from V and 7 bases from J, the junction kept 4 bases outside the gene matches. Germline V gene data show CDR1 as MDHEN and CDR2 as SYDVKM.